The next 23 T cell receptor beta chains were all read from a single sample in a study of shared clonotypes between healthy human individuals. As defined, naive CD8 cells were CD45RO-negative and positively selected for CCR7, with terminally differentiated effector memory CD45RA+ cells excluded. Profiled with immunoSEQ multiplex PCR; TCRdb holds only in-frame clones, not every one. The sample has hundreds of thousands of clones, about 90% seen once. Sequenced input: naive CD8+ T cells sorted from blood. The receptor set was obtained from a man aged 25 to 40 in good health.

The rearrangement joins TRBV7-9 to TRBJ2-2; 11 bases are shared with TRBD1. The trim removed 6 bases at V and 7 bases at J, leaving 7 bases unmatched. CDR1 and CDR2 (germline): SEHNR, FQNEAQ (reference sequence). The CDR3 loop spans 15 amino acids. The CDR3 is CASSHGTGGHGELFF. The CDR3 DNA follows: TGTGCCAGCAGTCATGGGACAGGGGGTCACGGGGAGCTGTTTTTT.

The V call is TRBV16, the J call TRBJ2-3; D uncertain. The CDR3 sequence is 13 residues long. Trimming pared 2 bases from V and 5 bases from J, leaving 8 bases between. Germline-derived CDR1 and CDR2 are KGHSY and FQNENV. DNA of the CDR3: TGTGCCAGCAGCCAACGGGTCTTAGATACGCAGTATTTT. Translating it yields CASSQRVLDTQYF.

The gene calls are TRBV2 and TRBJ2-3; D possibly corresponds to TRBD2 (5 bases). Trimming stripped 6 bases from V and 0 bases from J, with 13 bases between. The CDR3 runs to 15 residues. Per the germline V gene, CDR1 is SNHLY and CDR2 is FYNNEI. The CDR3 coding sequence is TGTGCCAGCAGAATACTAGTATCTAGCACAGATACGCAGTATTTT. Protein: CASRILVSSTDTQYF.

The V and J genes are TRBV10-3 and TRBJ2-7, with TRBD2 matching 9 bases. The length of the CDR3 is 14 residues. V shed 10 bases, J shed 3 bases, and the junction held 10 bases outside the gene matches. Germline lookup yields CDR1 ENHRY and CDR2 SYGVKD. CDR3 coding DNA: TGTGCCACTACGATAGCGGGAGAGAACTACGAGCAGTACTTC. Translating it yields CATTIAGENYEQYF.

This clone was counted between two and nine times. Other DNA sequences in this specimen translate into the identical CDR3. V and J are TRBV27 and TRBJ2-7; the D gene is possibly TRBD2 (5 bases). V was pared by 4 bases and J by 1 base, with 5 bases between. CDR3 length: 12 residues. Germline assignment: CDR1 MNHEY and CDR2 SMNVEV (reference sequence). The CDR3, as DNA: TGTGCCAGCAGTTCGGGGTCCTACGAGCAGTACTTC. Residues: CASSSGSYEQYF.

This clone was detected once. The J gene is TRBJ2-1, the V gene TRBV5-4; the match to TRBD2 covers 8 bases. From germline, CDR1 is SGHNT and CDR2 YYREEE (reference sequence). This CDR3 spans 16 amino acids. V lost 3 bases and J lost 9; bases outside the gene matches: 14. CDR3 DNA: TGTGCCAGCAGCTCCCTTGTTTCGGGACTAGTCAGTGAGCAGTTCTTC. Encoded protein: CASSSLVSGLVSEQFF.

The chain employs TRBV7-6 and TRBJ2-7, with 9 bases aligning to TRBD1. The length of the CDR3 is 18 residues. Trimming at V came to 1 base and at J to 2 bases, leaving 12 bases not matched to a gene. Germline CDR1 is SGHVS and CDR2 is FNYEAQ. CDR3 residues: CASSLESVGTGSTYEQYF. CDR3 DNA: TGTGCCAGCAGCTTAGAGTCGGTGGGGACAGGGTCTACCTACGAGCAGTACTTC. The full variable domain, its missing parts supplied by reference TRBV7-6 and TRBJ2-7, is GAGVSQSPRYKVTKRGQDVALRCDPISGHVSLYWYRQALGQGPEFLTYFNYEAQQDKSGLPNDRFSAERPEGSISTLTIQRTEQRDSAMYRCASSLESVGTGSTYEQYFGPGTRLTVT.

The chain combines TRBV7-9 with TRBJ2-3, with a weak D call TRBD1 (5 bases). Germline-derived CDR1 and CDR2 are SEHNR and FQNEAQ (reference sequence). V lost 4 bases to trimming and J lost 0 bases, with 23 bases between them. CDR3 length: 19 amino acids. CDR3 nucleotide sequence: TGTGCCAGCAGCTCAGTAGGGGCAATCCTAGACGCTAGCACAGATACGCAGTATTTT. Protein product: CASSSVGAILDASTDTQYF.

The CDR3 protein is CASSLISGNTIYF. In DNA form, the CDR3 reads TGTGCCAGCAGCTTGATCTCTGGAAACACCATATATTTT. V and J are TRBV7-2 and TRBJ1-3; no clear D. V was cut by 3 bases and J by 0 bases, with 3 bases left in between. The germline V gene encodes CDR1 SGHTA and CDR2 FQGNSA. The CDR3 contains 13 residues.

This clone has only a few counts. The same CDR3 is also encoded by other DNA sequences in this sample. The rearrangement uses TRBV27 and TRBJ2-7, with 8 bases identical to TRBD1. CDR1 and CDR2 (germline): MNHEY, SMNVEV (reference sequence). Trimming cost V 6 bases and J 1 base; bases outside gene matches: 2. There are 13 residues in the CDR3. DNA of the CDR3: TGTGCCAGCAGAGGACAGGGTTCCTACGAGCAGTACTTC. It specifies CASRGQGSYEQYF.

The rearrangement joins TRBV29-1 to TRBJ2-7; possible D gene TRBD2, 5 bases. Germline CDR1 SQVTM, CDR2 ANQGSEA. The CDR3 consists of 14 residues. Deletions cut 2 bases from V and 1 base from J, with 12 bases between. The CDR3 bases are TGCAGCGTTGAATGGCCAAGCGGATCCTACGAGCAGTACTTC. Its protein product is CSVEWPSGSYEQYF.

A few counts support this clone. V and J are TRBV7-9 and TRBJ1-5; 7 bases are a match to TRBD1. V lost 4 bases and J lost 7; bases outside the gene matches: 4. The CDR3 spans 13 residues. Germline CDR1 and CDR2: SEHNR and FQNEAQ (reference sequence). CDR3 sequence (DNA): TGTGCCAGCAGCTCAGGGGGGGTGCAGCCCCAGCATTTT. Encoded protein: CASSSGGVQPQHF.

The CDR3 protein is CATSRTKSGASTDTQYF. The CDR3 DNA reads as TGTGCCACCAGCAGGACGAAATCAGGCGCTAGCACAGATACGCAGTATTTT. The chain employs TRBV15 and TRBJ2-3; D gene unclear. The CDR3 runs to 17 residues. V lost 3 bases and J 0 bases, leaving 16 bases between the germline ends. Germline-derived CDR1 and CDR2 are LNHNV and YYDKDF (reference sequence).

V gene TRBV15 combines with J gene TRBJ2-5, with a possible D match to TRBD2 (6 bases). V dropped 1 base and J dropped 3 bases, with 12 bases sitting between them. Germline values: CDR1 LNHNV, CDR2 YYDKDF (reference sequence). There are 15 residues in the CDR3. The CDR3 here is CATSRGPGLKETQYF. The CDR3 nucleotides are TGTGCCACCAGCAGAGGGCCGGGACTTAAAGAGACCCAGTACTTC.

The CDR3 nucleotides are TGTGCCTGGAGTTCTTCCTACAATGAGCAGTTCTTC. This translates into CAWSSSYNEQFF. The gene calls are TRBV30 and TRBJ2-1; no clear D gene. This CDR3 has 12 amino acids. V lost 2 bases to trimming and J lost 1 base, with 3 bases between them. Germline values: CDR1 GTSNPN, CDR2 SVGIG (reference sequence).

The gene calls are TRBV7-8 and TRBJ2-5; no clear D gene. This CDR3 is 14 amino acids long. V was shortened by 1 base and J by 1 base, with 7 bases between the two germline ends. Germline loops: CDR1 SGHVS, CDR2 FQNEAQ. CDR3 protein: CASSLVMAQETQYF. The CDR3 coding sequence is TGTGCCAGCAGCTTAGTAATGGCCCAAGAGACCCAGTACTTC.

The genes are TRBV27 and TRBJ2-7; D is unresolved. The CDR3 is made up of 14 amino acids. Deletions cut 5 bases from V and 0 bases from J, with 11 bases between. Germline CDR1 is MNHEY and CDR2 is SMNVEV (reference sequence). This CDR3 reads CASSSLGLSYEQYF. Here the CDR3 DNA reads TGTGCCAGCAGTAGTCTGGGCCTCTCCTACGAGCAGTACTTC.

The DNA of the CDR3 is TGTGCCAGCAGGATCCCTAGCGACCGGGACAATGAGCAGTTCTTC. Translated, it gives CASRIPSDRDNEQFF. The chain combines TRBV6-6 with TRBJ2-1; possibly TRBD2 for D (6 bases). Germline-derived CDR1 and CDR2 are MNHNY and SVGAGI (reference sequence). V lost 6 bases, J lost 5 bases, and 17 bases lay in between. The CDR3 spans 15 residues.

The chain has TRBV6-1 and TRBJ2-7; a weak D match, TRBD2 (6 bases). The CDR3 totals 13 residues. Trimming took 8 bases from V and 2 from J, leaving 13 bases between them. Germline V lookup: CDR1 MNHNS, CDR2 SASEGT. DNA for the CDR3: TGTGCCAGCGGCCGTGGGGGGACCTACGAGCAGTACTTC. Translated: CASGRGGTYEQYF.

J is TRBJ2-7 and V is TRBV29-1; maybe TRBD1 (5 bases). The CDR3 loop spans 13 amino acids. CDR1 is SQVTM and CDR2 is ANQGSEA in the germline V gene. V shed 2 bases and J shed 3 bases, with 11 bases lying between them. CDR3: CSVEWAGFYEQYF. The CDR3 DNA follows: TGCAGCGTTGAATGGGCAGGGTTCTACGAGCAGTACTTC.

The chain has TRBV7-3 and TRBJ2-7, with 9 bases lining up with TRBD1. The germline V gene has CDR1 SGHTA and CDR2 FQGTGA. The CDR3 is 15 residues long. After removal of 1 base from V and 3 bases from J, the junction contained 4 bases not matched to a gene. CDR3 loop: CASSLKGQGRYEQYF. Written as DNA, the CDR3 is TGTGCCAGCAGCTTAAAGGGACAGGGCCGCTACGAGCAGTACTTC.

This chain links TRBV21-1 with TRBJ2-7; the DNA was not used to check the table's D call, TRBD2. TRBV21-1 is an annotated pseudogene. This CDR3 contains 11 residues. The CDR3, as DNA: TGTGCCAGCAGCCCGCGCTACGAGCAGTACTTC. Translation: CASSPRYEQYF.

This chain joins TRBV12-5 and TRBJ2-1; perhaps D is TRBD1 or TRBD2 (5 bases each). The CDR3 totals 13 residues. Germline CDR1 reads LGHNT; CDR2 reads FRNRAP. The ends were cut back, 2 bases at V and 10 bases at J, with 12 bases in the middle. The CDR3 loop reads CASGLTVGTEQFF. The CDR3 coding sequence is TGTGCTAGTGGTTTGACTGTGGGGACGGAGCAGTTCTTC.